The 5 T cell receptor beta chains below all came from one sample that was sequenced in a study of blood T cell repertoires in COVID-19. TCRdb keeps only in-frame clones here, not all; method: immunoSEQ multiplex PCR. Of under 250,000 clones listed, roughly four fifths are singletons. Sequencing was carried out using PBMCs or T cells enriched from blood (not recorded which). The receptors derive from a woman aged 35 to 49 who had been exposed to COVID-19.

The chain has TRBV5-1 and TRBJ2-1; perhaps TRBD1 as D (6 bases). CDR3 length equals 15 residues. The V gene's germline CDR1 is SGHRS and CDR2 YFSETQ. Trimming removed 0 bases at V and 9 bases at J, with 16 bases between. Here the CDR3 reads CASSLEGRGSREQFF. CDR3 nucleotides: TGCGCCAGCAGCTTGGAGGGCAGGGGCTCACGTGAGCAGTTCTTC.

This clone was picked up a small number of times. V usage is TRBV10-2 and J usage is TRBJ2-2; 7 bases map to TRBD2. Germline values: CDR1 WSHSY, CDR2 SAAADI. CDR3 length: 14 residues. Losses at the gene ends were 8 bases for V and 4 bases for J; bases not matched to a gene: 7. The CDR3 sequence is CASRAGVGTGELFF. In nucleotides, the CDR3 is TGCGCCAGCCGGGCGGGGGTTGGCACCGGGGAGCTGTTTTTT.

V gene TRBV4-1 combines with J gene TRBJ1-2; D may be TRBD1 (6 bases). Germline CDR1 MGHRA, CDR2 YSYEKL. The CDR3 is 14 residues long. V was shortened by 3 bases and J by 8 bases, with 16 bases between the two germline ends. CDR3 nucleotide sequence: TGCGCCAGCAGCCAGACGGAACAGGGAGGGGGCTACACCTTC. Translation gives CASSQTEQGGGYTF.

This clone appeared once. The V gene is TRBV9, the J gene TRBJ2-7; no definite D call. V shed 4 bases and J shed 5 bases, with 16 bases lying between them. CDR1 and CDR2 from the germline V gene are SGDLS and YYNGEE. This CDR3 has 14 amino acids. CDR3 sequence reads: CASSTSSGLNEQYF. The CDR3 region has the DNA TGTGCCAGCAGCACGTCGTCGGGTCTCAACGAGCAGTACTTC.

The chain joins TRBV2 to TRBJ2-1, with 8 positions matching TRBD1. The germline gives CDR1 SNHLY, CDR2 FYNNEI. Trimming took 2 bases from V and 16 from J; bases not matched to a gene: 4. The CDR3 runs 11 residues. DNA for the CDR3: TGTGCCAGCAGTGAAAGGGGACAGGAATTCTTC. This translates into CASSERGQEFF.